The next 20 T cell receptor beta chains were all read from a single sample in a study of identical twins. Each CDR3 protein gets one entry after TCRdb re-called the 5' RACE reads with MiXCR. The sample has approximately 530,000 distinct CDR3 sequences; 20% to 25% are singletons. The same sample was also used in a study of yellow fever vaccine responses in identical twins.

The sequenced sample consisted of CD4+ T cells sorted from blood. These receptors were taken from a woman aged 18-29 years in good health.

This clonotype has more than one count but fewer than ten. The chain carries TRBV27 and TRBJ2-1; D uncertain. Germline CDR1 is MNHEY and CDR2 is SMNVEV (reference sequence). V was clipped by 5 bases and J by 4 bases, with 15 bases between them. The CDR3 covers 15 residues. In nucleotides, the CDR3 is TGTGCCAGCAGTGCTAGGTCAGGAACATACAATGAGCAGTTCTTC. Protein sequence: CASSARSGTYNEQFF.

DNA for the CDR3: TGCGCCAGCAGCAGGGACAGAGGGAAGAACACTGAAGCTTTCTTT. Amino acid sequence: CASSRDRGKNTEAFF. This sequence joins TRBV5-1 and TRBJ1-1; TRBD1 agrees at 7 bases. V was pared by 4 bases and J by 1 base, with 7 bases of the junction left unmatched. CDR1 and CDR2 (germline): SGHRS, YFSETQ. CDR3 length equals 15 residues.

The gene calls are TRBV3-1 and TRBJ1-3; D possibly corresponds to TRBD1 (5 bases). CDR1 and CDR2 from the germline V gene are LGHDT and YNNKEL (reference sequence). The germline V and J ends were trimmed by 4 bases and 8 bases, with 15 bases remaining between them. This CDR3 is 14 amino acids long. The CDR3 bases are TGTGCCAGCAGCCCCCCCAGGGAGCGGGACACCATATATTTT. Its protein product is CASSPPRERDTIYF.

The chain joins TRBV27 to TRBJ2-7; D remains unclear. The CDR3 covers 14 residues. V was trimmed by 3 bases and J by 0 bases, leaving 9 bases between them. Germline V gene data show CDR1 as MNHEY and CDR2 as SMNVEV (reference sequence). CDR3 sequence reads: CASSLRLGSYEQYF. The DNA of the CDR3 is TGTGCCAGCAGTTTGCGATTGGGCTCCTACGAGCAGTACTTC.

This clonotype has more than one count but fewer than ten. J is TRBJ2-1 and V is TRBV29-1; possibly TRBD2 for D (6 bases). Trimming removed 7 bases from V and 4 bases from J, with 17 bases in between. This CDR3 has 14 residues. The germline gives CDR1 SQVTM, CDR2 ANQGSEA. CDR3 nucleotides: TGCAGCGGGGAAGGGGACTGGATATACAATGAGCAGTTCTTC. Translating gives CSGEGDWIYNEQFF.

The genes are TRBV4-1 and TRBJ2-1; D gene uncertain. Germline lookup yields CDR1 MGHRA and CDR2 YSYEKL. This CDR3 is 14 amino acids long. Trimming removed 0 bases at V and 7 bases at J, with 10 bases between. DNA of the CDR3: TGCGCCAGCAGCCAAGACACCGGACCGAATGAGCAGTTCTTC. Translation: CASSQDTGPNEQFF.

This clonotype occurred a few times. This sequence joins TRBV11-1 and TRBJ2-1; a possible D gene is TRBD1 (7 bases). V dropped 6 bases and J dropped 3 bases, with 24 bases sitting between them. The CDR3 is 18 residues long. Germline V CDR1 and CDR2: SGHAT, FQDESV (reference sequence). Here the CDR3 DNA reads TGTGCCAGCAGGAACCACCCAAGGGGGCAGGGGGGCTACAATGAGCAGTTCTTC. Translating it yields CASRNHPRGQGGYNEQFF.

The rearrangement links TRBV10-3 to TRBJ2-1, with 8 bases identical to TRBD1. The length of the CDR3 is 14 residues. CDR1 is ENHRY, CDR2 SYGVKD, per germline. Losses at the gene ends were 2 bases for V and 10 bases for J; bases not matched to a gene: 7. CDR3 region: CAISEGPGGGEQFF. The CDR3 DNA sequence: TGTGCCATCAGTGAGGGACCAGGGGGCGGCGAGCAGTTCTTC.

The count of this clonotype is one. This chain links TRBV29-1 with TRBJ2-1, with D unclear. The CDR3 contains 13 residues. Trimming removed 0 bases from V and 9 bases from J, with 12 bases in between. Germline values: CDR1 SQVTM, CDR2 ANQGSEA. DNA of the CDR3: TGCAGCGTTGAAGAACCCCGCCCCTCTGAGCAGTTCTTC. Its translation is CSVEEPRPSEQFF.

This clonotype was detected a few times. The chain joins TRBV20-1 to TRBJ2-5; D ambiguous. The CDR3 sequence is 11 residues long. CDR1 is DFQATT and CDR2 is SNEGSKA in the germline V gene (reference sequence). V was clipped by 4 bases and J by 1 base, with 4 bases between them. The CDR3 DNA sequence: TGCAGTGCTATTTCCCAAGAGACCCAGTACTTC. Protein: CSAISQETQYF.

The rearrangement links TRBV28 to TRBJ2-2; 8 positions match TRBD1. CDR3 length equals 18 residues. V lost 0 bases to trimming and J lost 2 bases; unmatched junction nucleotides: 8. The germline V gene has CDR1 MDHEN and CDR2 SYDVKM. Written as DNA, the CDR3 is TGTGCCAGCAGTTTATGGCCCGACGGACAGGGAAACACCGGGGAGCTGTTTTTT. Protein product: CASSLWPDGQGNTGELFF.

The chain has TRBV20-1 and TRBJ2-5; no firm D call. Trimming removed 6 bases from V and 2 bases from J, with 10 bases in between. CDR1 and CDR2 from the germline V gene are DFQATT and SNEGSKA (reference sequence). This CDR3 is 12 amino acids long. CDR3 DNA sequence: TGCAGTGCCGTGGACGTACAAGAGACCCAGTACTTC. It specifies CSAVDVQETQYF.

In this sample, this clonotype turned up a few times. This chain connects TRBV20-1 to TRBJ1-1; a weak D match, TRBD1 (6 bases). V was trimmed by 5 bases and J by 4 bases, leaving 17 bases between them. Germline loops: CDR1 DFQATT, CDR2 SNEGSKA (reference sequence). The CDR3 consists of 14 residues. The CDR3 loop is CSARIQGYATEAFF. In DNA form, the CDR3 reads TGCAGTGCTCGAATACAGGGTTACGCCACTGAAGCTTTCTTT.

The sample holds a few counts of this clonotype. This rearrangement joins TRBV20-1 to TRBJ1-5, with TRBD1 identical over 9 bases. Germline values: CDR1 DFQATT, CDR2 SNEGSKA (reference sequence). With 0 bases clipped from V and 6 bases from J, the junction kept 6 bases outside the gene matches. This CDR3 contains 15 residues. CDR3 bases: TGCAGTGCTAGAGAAGGGGGACAGGGAGTTCAGCCCCAGCATTTT. Protein: CSAREGGQGVQPQHF.

The chain recombines TRBV27 with TRBJ2-7; D gene ambiguous. V lost 3 bases, J lost 5 bases, and 11 bases lay in between. This CDR3 contains 13 residues. Per the germline V gene, CDR1 is MNHEY and CDR2 is SMNVEV (reference sequence). In DNA form, the CDR3 reads TGTGCCAGCAGTTTTTCACTATCTCACGAGCAGTACTTC. The encoded protein is CASSFSLSHEQYF.

This rearrangement joins TRBV27 to TRBJ2-3; the match to TRBD2 covers 10 bases. The CDR3 extends over 16 amino acids. V lost 8 bases and J lost 6; bases outside the gene matches: 14. CDR1 and CDR2 from the germline V gene are MNHEY and SMNVEV (reference sequence). Here the CDR3 DNA reads TGTGCCAGCTCCGGAGTAGCGGGAGGATATGGGGATACGCAGTATTTT. It translates to CASSGVAGGYGDTQYF.

This clonotype was observed a handful of times. The chain links TRBV29-1 to TRBJ1-1; possibly TRBD1 for D (5 bases). CDR3 length: 14 amino acids. Deletions cut 7 bases from V and 6 bases from J, with 21 bases between. Germline values: CDR1 SQVTM, CDR2 ANQGSEA. The CDR3 DNA follows: TGCAGCGCCCAGGGAGGGTTAGGGGCAGCTGAAGCTTTCTTT. Residues: CSAQGGLGAAEAFF.

This clonotype was counted between two and nine times. The chain joins TRBV12-3 or TRBV12-4 to TRBJ2-7; D unclear. This CDR3 is built from 13 residues. V was clipped by 5 bases and J by 11 bases, with 19 bases between them. The CDR3 DNA is TGTGCCAGCAGTACTACCCTCGGGTCTCAAAAGTACGTC. Encoded protein: CASSTTLGSQKYV.

This clonotype came up many times. The chain links TRBV5-1 to TRBJ2-2; D is ambiguous. Trimming stripped 0 bases from V and 4 bases from J, with 7 bases between. Germline values: CDR1 SGHRS, CDR2 YFSETQ. The CDR3 has 14 amino acids. The CDR3 sequence is CASSLVRLTGELFF. In nucleotides, the CDR3 is TGCGCCAGCAGCTTGGTTCGTCTCACCGGGGAGCTGTTTTTT.

The chain combines TRBV5-1 with TRBJ2-6; 7 nucleotides align to TRBD1. V lost 1 base and J lost 0; bases outside the gene matches: 7. Germline CDR1 SGHRS, CDR2 YFSETQ. This CDR3 has 18 amino acids. CDR3 protein: CASSLRQGESSGANVLTF. CDR3 bases: TGCGCCAGCAGCTTGAGGCAGGGGGAAAGCTCTGGGGCCAACGTCCTGACTTTC.